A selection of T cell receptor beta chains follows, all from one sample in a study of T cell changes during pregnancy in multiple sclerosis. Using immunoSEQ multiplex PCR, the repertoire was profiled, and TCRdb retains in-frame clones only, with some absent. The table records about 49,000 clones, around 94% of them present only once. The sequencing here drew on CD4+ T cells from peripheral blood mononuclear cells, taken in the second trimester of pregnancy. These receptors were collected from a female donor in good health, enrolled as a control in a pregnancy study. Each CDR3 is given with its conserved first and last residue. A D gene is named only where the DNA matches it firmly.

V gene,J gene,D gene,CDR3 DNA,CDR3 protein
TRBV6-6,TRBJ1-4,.,TGTGCCAGCAGTTCGCCGGACATTACTAATGAAAAACTGTTTTTT,CASSSPDITNEKLFF
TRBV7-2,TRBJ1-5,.,TGTGCCAGCAGCAAGACCCAGGGACTGGGTCAGCCCCAGCATTTT,CASSKTQGLGQPQHF
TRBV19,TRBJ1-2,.,TGTGCCAGTAGTATGGATGGTTTCAGGGTTAGAGCCTATGGCTACACCTTC,CASSMDGFRVRAYGYTF
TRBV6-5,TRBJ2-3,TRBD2,TGTGCCAGCAGTTATGCGGGGGGGCGCACAGATACGCAGTATTTT,CASSYAGGRTDTQYF
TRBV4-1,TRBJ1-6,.,TGCGCCAGCAGCCAGATCAGATTGGATTCACCCCTCCACTTT,CASSQIRLDSPLHF
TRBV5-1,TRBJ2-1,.,TGCGCCAGCAGCTCACAACAGGGCTACAATGAGCAGTTCTTC,CASSSQQGYNEQFF
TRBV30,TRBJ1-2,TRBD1,TGTGCCTGGAAGAACACGGGACAGGGGAATGGAGGCTACACCTTC,CAWKNTGQGNGGYTF
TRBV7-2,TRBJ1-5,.,TGTGCCAGCAGCTCACACGCCGGCAATCAGCCCCAGCATTTT,CASSSHAGNQPQHF
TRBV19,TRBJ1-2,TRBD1,TGTGCCAGTAGTATCACCAGGGGGAACTATGGCTACACCTTC,CASSITRGNYGYTF
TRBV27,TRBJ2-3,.,TGTGCCAGCAGTTCACGGGGATACACAGGGAAAAGCACAGATACGCAGTATTTT,CASSSRGYTGKSTDTQYF